Below, 20 T cell receptor beta chains from the same sample are listed, as sequenced in a study of T cells in Graves' hyperthyroidism and ophthalmopathy. Amplification of TCR beta CDR3 regions was performed using RNA transcripts as template. Carried out on the TCR CDR3, a first-round RT-PCR used the HTBI primer set. In TCRdb, the multiplex PCR reads were re-called with MiXCR into one record per CDR3 protein. Of hundreds of thousands of distinct CDR3 sequences listed, around 15% were seen once; the top ten hold roughly a tenth. Sequenced material: blood. These receptors all come from a woman aged 18-29 years with Graves' hyperthyroidism.

The CDR3 loop reads CASRLRGQGGSYEQYF. In DNA, the CDR3 is TGTGCCAGCAGGTTACGGGGACAGGGAGGCTCCTACGAGCAGTACTTC. This chain uses TRBV6-8 with TRBJ2-7; 9 nucleotides agree with TRBD1. V shed 6 bases and J 0 bases; nucleotides not matched to a gene: 9. This CDR3 is built from 16 residues. Germline assignment: CDR1 MNHGY and CDR2 SAAAGT.

The sample holds a few counts of this clonotype. DNA of the CDR3: TGTGCCACCAGCAGAGATACCGGGGAGCTGTTTTTT. Its protein product is CATSRDTGELFF. This chain connects TRBV15 to TRBJ2-2; no definite D call. This CDR3 is 12 amino acids long. Germline assignment: CDR1 LNHNV and CDR2 YYDKDF (reference sequence). V shed 0 bases and J shed 5 bases, with 1 base lying between them.

V and J are TRBV4-3 and TRBJ2-5; TRBD2 agrees at 8 bases. In germline, CDR1 is LGHNA, CDR2 YSLEER. Trimming cost V 0 bases and J 5 bases; bases outside gene matches: 8. This CDR3 is built from 16 residues. CDR3 coding DNA: TGCGCCAGCAGCCAAGATTTGACTAGCGTGCGGGAGACCCAGTACTTC. Amino acids: CASSQDLTSVRETQYF.

In this sample, this clonotype turned up many times. The V and J genes are TRBV5-1 and TRBJ2-1; TRBD1 might be the D (5 bases). V lost 5 bases, J lost 5 bases, and 8 bases lay in between. Germline V gene lookup returns CDR1 SGHRS and CDR2 YFSETQ. The CDR3 length is 12 residues. Here the CDR3 reads CASRQVNNEQFF. For the CDR3, the DNA is TGCGCCAGCAGACAGGTTAACAATGAGCAGTTCTTC.

This chain joins TRBV20-1 and TRBJ2-5; weak D call: TRBD2 (6 bases). The CDR3 is made up of 14 amino acids. Germline V CDR1 and CDR2: DFQATT, SNEGSKA (reference sequence). V dropped 4 bases and J dropped 2 bases, with 14 bases sitting between them. CDR3 sequence reads: CSATPGLTQETQYF. CDR3 DNA sequence: TGCAGTGCTACTCCGGGACTGACACAAGAGACCCAGTACTTC.

In its sample, this clonotype was seen many times. The chain combines TRBV18 with TRBJ1-1; maybe TRBD1 (5 bases). The CDR3 totals 16 residues. Germline-derived CDR1 and CDR2 are KGHSH and LQKENI. V shed 0 bases and J shed 1 base, with 12 bases lying between them. CDR3 nucleotide sequence: TGTGCCAGCTCACCACCGGTGATGGGGCCGAACACTGAAGCTTTCTTT. It codes for CASSPPVMGPNTEAFF.

This sequence joins TRBV5-1 and TRBJ1-2, with 7 bases lining up with TRBD1. The length of the CDR3 is 15 residues. CDR1 is SGHRS and CDR2 is YFSETQ in the germline V gene. V shed 4 bases, J shed 2 bases, and the junction held 8 bases outside the gene matches. In DNA form, the CDR3 reads TGCGCCAGCAGCGAACTAACGGGACAGAACTATGGCTACACCTTC. As protein: CASSELTGQNYGYTF. The complete variable domain, with remaining parts taken from reference TRBV5-1 and TRBJ1-2, reads KAGVTQTPRYLIKTRGQQVTLSCSPISGHRSVSWYQQTPGQGLQFLFEYFSETQRNKGNFPGRFSGRQFSNSRSEMNVSTLELGDSALYLCASSELTGQNYGYTFGSGTRLTVV.

V usage is TRBV5-1 and J usage is TRBJ2-7; the D gene is possibly TRBD1 (5 bases). CDR1 is SGHRS, CDR2 YFSETQ, per germline. The CDR3 runs 14 residues. V lost 6 bases to trimming and J lost 0 bases, with 13 bases between them. The CDR3 spells CASKGRVGSYEQYF. The CDR3 region has the DNA TGCGCCAGCAAGGGCAGGGTAGGCTCCTACGAGCAGTACTTC.

V is TRBV7-9 and J is TRBJ2-7; D perhaps matches TRBD1 (5 bases). V was pared by 1 base and J by 5 bases, with 12 bases between. CDR1 and CDR2 from the germline V gene are SEHNR and FQNEAQ (reference sequence). The CDR3 length is 14 residues. DNA for the CDR3: TGTGCCAGCAGCTTAGTAGGGGCTCTGAACGAGCAGTACTTC. Translated: CASSLVGALNEQYF.

This clonotype has a count of ten or more. The chain uses TRBV18 and TRBJ1-5; D possibly corresponds to TRBD1 (5 bases). V dropped 3 bases and J dropped 2 bases, with 17 bases sitting between them. The V gene's germline CDR1 is KGHSH and CDR2 LQKENI. The CDR3 totals 17 residues. In DNA, the CDR3 is TGTGCCAGCTCACCTTCGCGAGGGACCACGGGCAATCAGCCCCAGCATTTT. Amino acid sequence: CASSPSRGTTGNQPQHF.

Many counts were recorded for this clonotype. The CDR3 here is CAWSRGPGAEAFF. The CDR3 nucleotides are TGTGCCTGGAGCCGGGGACCCGGCGCTGAAGCTTTCTTT. This sequence joins TRBV30 and TRBJ1-1, with D perhaps matching TRBD1 (5 bases). The CDR3 contains 13 residues. V was cut by 3 bases and J by 6 bases, with 14 bases left in between. Germline values: CDR1 GTSNPN, CDR2 SVGIG (reference sequence).

A few counts support this clonotype. The chain joins TRBV12-3 or TRBV12-4 to TRBJ2-6; D is unresolved. V was trimmed by 10 bases and J by 0 bases, leaving 4 bases between them. This CDR3 spans 12 amino acids. The CDR3 sequence: CATDSGANVLTF. In DNA, the CDR3 is TGTGCCACAGACTCTGGGGCCAACGTCCTGACTTTC.

The DNA for the CDR3 is TGCGCCAGCAGCCGACAGGAGTCCTACGAGCAGTACTTC. Its protein is CASSRQESYEQYF. V gene TRBV5-1 combines with J gene TRBJ2-7; D is perhaps TRBD1 (6 bases). Trimming cost V 4 bases and J 1 base, with 9 bases left between them. CDR3 length equals 13 residues. CDR1 is SGHRS and CDR2 is YFSETQ in the germline V gene.

This clonotype was seen a few times. This sequence joins TRBV20-1 and TRBJ2-7; D may match TRBD1 or TRBD2 (5 bases each). Germline-derived CDR1 and CDR2 are DFQATT and SNEGSKA (reference sequence). This CDR3 has 15 amino acids. The ends were cut back, 6 bases at V and 2 bases at J, with 20 bases in the middle. The CDR3 reads CSAPGPNLFPYEQYF. Written as DNA, the CDR3 is TGCAGTGCACCGGGACCAAATCTTTTCCCCTACGAGCAGTACTTC.

The genes are TRBV6-4 and TRBJ1-4; 7 positions match TRBD1. V gave up 6 bases and J gave up 7 bases; unmatched junction bases: 8. CDR3 length equals 14 residues. Germline V gives CDR1 MRHNA, CDR2 SNTAGT. The CDR3 DNA is TGTGCCAGCAGGTACAGGGGAGGTAGTGAAAAACTGTTTTTT. This encodes CASRYRGGSEKLFF.

The chain joins TRBV7-9 to TRBJ2-4; no clear D gene. This CDR3 contains 11 residues. Germline V gene lookup returns CDR1 SEHNR and CDR2 FQNEAQ (reference sequence). Trimming took 6 bases from V and 6 from J, leaving 6 bases between them. CDR3 in DNA: TGTGCCAGCAGGGTTGGAAACATTCAGTACTTC. Translated: CASRVGNIQYF.

A single count supports this clonotype. J is TRBJ2-3 and V is TRBV7-8; D not resolved. There are 16 residues in the CDR3. Trimming stripped 6 bases from V and 0 bases from J, with 16 bases between. Germline lookup yields CDR1 SGHVS and CDR2 FQNEAQ. The CDR3: CASSFRSFSSTDTQYF. CDR3 nucleotide sequence: TGTGCCAGCAGTTTCAGAAGTTTCTCTAGCACAGATACGCAGTATTTT.

This clonotype has at least ten counts. This rearrangement joins TRBV29-1 to TRBJ1-3; D possibly corresponds to TRBD1 (6 bases). Trimming took 7 bases from V and 3 from J, leaving 19 bases between them. The germline V gene has CDR1 SQVTM and CDR2 ANQGSEA. This CDR3 has 15 residues. DNA of the CDR3: TGCAGCGCGTTGATATCAGGGGACCATGGAAACACCATATATTTT. The encoded protein is CSALISGDHGNTIYF. The full variable domain, its missing parts supplied by reference TRBV29-1 and TRBJ1-3, is SAVISQKPSRDICQRGTSLTIQCQVDSQVTMMFWYRQQPGQSLTLIATANQGSEATYESGFVIDKFPISRPNLTFSTLTVSNMSPEDSSIYLCSALISGDHGNTIYFGEGSWLTVV.

This clonotype appeared many times. The chain carries TRBV18 and TRBJ1-1; D is ambiguous. The CDR3 has 12 amino acids. Germline values: CDR1 KGHSH, CDR2 LQKENI. The ends were cut back, 3 bases at V and 5 bases at J, with 7 bases in the middle. CDR3 amino acids: CASSPTRTEAFF. In nucleotides, the CDR3 is TGTGCCAGCTCACCGACGAGAACTGAAGCTTTCTTT.

The chain recombines TRBV5-1 with TRBJ1-3; D might be TRBD1 (6 bases). CDR1 and CDR2 from the germline V gene are SGHRS and YFSETQ. The length of the CDR3 is 18 residues. V dropped 3 bases and J dropped 3 bases, with 22 bases sitting between them. CDR3 sequence (DNA): TGCGCCAGCAGCTCAACGACAGGCCCAGCCCGGGATGGAAACACCATATATTTT. Its translation is CASSSTTGPARDGNTIYF.